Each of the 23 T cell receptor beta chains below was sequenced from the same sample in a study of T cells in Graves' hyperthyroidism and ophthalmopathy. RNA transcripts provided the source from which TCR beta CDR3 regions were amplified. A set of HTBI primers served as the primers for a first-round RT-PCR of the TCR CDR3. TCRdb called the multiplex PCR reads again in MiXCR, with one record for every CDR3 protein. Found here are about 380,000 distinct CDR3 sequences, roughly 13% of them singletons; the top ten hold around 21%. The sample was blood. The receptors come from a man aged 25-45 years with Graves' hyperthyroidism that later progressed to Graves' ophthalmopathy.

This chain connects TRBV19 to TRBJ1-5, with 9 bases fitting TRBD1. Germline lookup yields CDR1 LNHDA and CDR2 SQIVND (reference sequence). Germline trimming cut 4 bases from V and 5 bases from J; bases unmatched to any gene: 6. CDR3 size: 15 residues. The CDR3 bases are TGTGCCAGTAGTAGGACAGGGGCTCCCCATCAGCCCCAGCATTTT. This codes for CASSRTGAPHQPQHF.

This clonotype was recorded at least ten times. In nucleotides, the CDR3 is TGTGCCAGCAGTTTGGACCCGGACTGGAACACTGAAGCTTTCTTT. Encoded protein: CASSLDPDWNTEAFF. V and J are TRBV28 and TRBJ1-1; D call uncertain. Germline V gene lookup returns CDR1 MDHEN and CDR2 SYDVKM. This CDR3 is 15 amino acids long. The germline V and J ends were trimmed by 3 bases and 1 base, with 12 bases remaining between them.

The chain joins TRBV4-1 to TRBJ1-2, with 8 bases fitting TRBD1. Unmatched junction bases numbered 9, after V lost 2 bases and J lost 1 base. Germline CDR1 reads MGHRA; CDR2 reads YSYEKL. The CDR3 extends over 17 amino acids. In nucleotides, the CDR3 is TGCGCCAGCAGCCAACCGGCGCGACAGGGGCTTAACTATGGCTACACCTTC. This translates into CASSQPARQGLNYGYTF.

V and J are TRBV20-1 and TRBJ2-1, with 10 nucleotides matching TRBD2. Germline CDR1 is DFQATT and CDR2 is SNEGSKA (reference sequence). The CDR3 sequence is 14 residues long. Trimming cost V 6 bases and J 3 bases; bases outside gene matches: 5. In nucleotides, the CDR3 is TGCAGTGCAACGCCTAGCGGGGGCTACAATGAGCAGTTCTTC. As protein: CSATPSGGYNEQFF.

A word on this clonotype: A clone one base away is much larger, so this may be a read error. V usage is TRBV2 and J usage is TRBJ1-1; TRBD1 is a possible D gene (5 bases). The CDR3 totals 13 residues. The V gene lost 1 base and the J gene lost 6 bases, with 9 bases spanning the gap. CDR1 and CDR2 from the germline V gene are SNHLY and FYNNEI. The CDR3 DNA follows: TGTGCCAGCAGTGAAGAGGGGTACGCTGAAGCTTTCTTT. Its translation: CASSEEGYAEAFF. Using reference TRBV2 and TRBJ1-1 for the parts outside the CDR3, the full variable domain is EPEVTQTPSHQVTQMGQEVILRCVPISNHLYFYWYRQILGQKVEFLVSFYNNEISEKSEIFDDQFSVERPDGSNFTLKIRSTKLEDSAMYFCASSEEGYAEAFFGQGTRLTVV.

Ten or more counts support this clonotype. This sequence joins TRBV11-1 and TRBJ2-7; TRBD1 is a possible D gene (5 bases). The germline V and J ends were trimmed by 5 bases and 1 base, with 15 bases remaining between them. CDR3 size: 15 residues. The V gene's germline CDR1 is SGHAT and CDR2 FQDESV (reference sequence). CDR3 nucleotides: TGTGCCAGCAGCGACACAGGTTTAGTTTCCTACGAGCAGTACTTC. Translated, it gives CASSDTGLVSYEQYF.

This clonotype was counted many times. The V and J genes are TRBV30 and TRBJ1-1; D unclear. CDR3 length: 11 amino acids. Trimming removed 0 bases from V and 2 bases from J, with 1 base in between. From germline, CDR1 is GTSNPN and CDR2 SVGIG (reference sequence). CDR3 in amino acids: CAWSVNTEAFF. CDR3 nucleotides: TGTGCCTGGAGTGTTAACACTGAAGCTTTCTTT.

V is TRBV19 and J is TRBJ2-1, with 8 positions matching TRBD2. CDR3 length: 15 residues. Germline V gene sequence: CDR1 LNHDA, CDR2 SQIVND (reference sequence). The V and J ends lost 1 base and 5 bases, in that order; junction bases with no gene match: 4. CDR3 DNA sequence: TGTGCCAGTAGTATAGCTCGGGGGGGGAACAATGAGCAGTTCTTC. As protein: CASSIARGGNNEQFF. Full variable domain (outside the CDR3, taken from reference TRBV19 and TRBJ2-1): DGGITQSPKYLFRKEGQNVTLSCEQNLNHDAMYWYRQDPGQGLRLIYYSQIVNDFQKGDIAEGYSVSREKKESFPLTVTSAQKNPTAFYLCASSIARGGNNEQFFGPGTRLTVL.

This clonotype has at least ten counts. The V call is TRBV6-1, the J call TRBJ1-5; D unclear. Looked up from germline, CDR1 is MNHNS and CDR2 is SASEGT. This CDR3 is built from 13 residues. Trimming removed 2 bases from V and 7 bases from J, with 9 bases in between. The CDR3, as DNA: TGTGCCAGCAGTGAACGTCTAGACCAGCCCCAGCATTTT. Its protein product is CASSERLDQPQHF.

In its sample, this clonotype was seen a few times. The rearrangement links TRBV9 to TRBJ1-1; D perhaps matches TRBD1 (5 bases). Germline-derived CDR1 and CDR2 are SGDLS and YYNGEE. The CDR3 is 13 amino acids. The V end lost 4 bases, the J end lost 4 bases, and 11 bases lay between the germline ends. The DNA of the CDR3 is TGTGCCAGCAGCCGACAGCAAGGCACTGAAGCTTTCTTT. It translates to CASSRQQGTEAFF.

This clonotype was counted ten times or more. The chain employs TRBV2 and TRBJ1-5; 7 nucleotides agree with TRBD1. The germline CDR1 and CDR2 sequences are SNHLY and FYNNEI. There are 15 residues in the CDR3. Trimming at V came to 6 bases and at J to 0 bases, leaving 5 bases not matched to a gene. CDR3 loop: CASRGQDYSNQPQHF. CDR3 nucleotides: TGTGCCAGCAGAGGACAGGATTATAGCAATCAGCCCCAGCATTTT.

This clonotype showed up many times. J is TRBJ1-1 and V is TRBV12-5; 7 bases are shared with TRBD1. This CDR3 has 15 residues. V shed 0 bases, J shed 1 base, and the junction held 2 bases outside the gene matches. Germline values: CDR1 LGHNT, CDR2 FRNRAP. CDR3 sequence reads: CASGLVTGTNTEAFF. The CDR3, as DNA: TGTGCTAGTGGTTTGGTGACAGGGACGAACACTGAAGCTTTCTTT.

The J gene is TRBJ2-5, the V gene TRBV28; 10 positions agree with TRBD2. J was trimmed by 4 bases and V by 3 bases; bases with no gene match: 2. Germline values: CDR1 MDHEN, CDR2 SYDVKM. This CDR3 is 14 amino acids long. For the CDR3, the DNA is TGTGCCAGCAGTTTCGAGCGGGGGGGAGAGACCCAGTACTTC. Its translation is CASSFERGGETQYF.

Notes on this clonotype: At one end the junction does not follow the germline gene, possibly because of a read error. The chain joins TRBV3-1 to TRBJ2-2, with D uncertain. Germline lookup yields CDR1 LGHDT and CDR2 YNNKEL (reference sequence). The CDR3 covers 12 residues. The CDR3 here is CAGSQDDGELFF. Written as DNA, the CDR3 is TGTGCCGGCAGCCAAGATGACGGGGAGCTGTTTTTT.

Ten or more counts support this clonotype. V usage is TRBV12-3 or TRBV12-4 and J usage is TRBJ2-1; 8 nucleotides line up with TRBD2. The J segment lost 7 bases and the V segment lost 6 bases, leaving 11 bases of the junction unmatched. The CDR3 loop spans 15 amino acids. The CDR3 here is CASRTSGGAGNEQFF. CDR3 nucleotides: TGTGCCAGCAGAACCTCGGGGGGGGCTGGGAATGAGCAGTTCTTC.

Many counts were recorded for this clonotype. CDR3 coding DNA: TGCGCCAGCAGCCCCTCTTCTGGACAGCCCCAGCATTTT. Translated: CASSPSSGQPQHF. The rearrangement joins TRBV5-1 to TRBJ1-5; D is uncertain. Looked up from germline, CDR1 is SGHRS and CDR2 is YFSETQ. This CDR3 contains 13 residues. With 4 bases removed from V and 7 bases from J, the gap between germline ends came to 12 bases.

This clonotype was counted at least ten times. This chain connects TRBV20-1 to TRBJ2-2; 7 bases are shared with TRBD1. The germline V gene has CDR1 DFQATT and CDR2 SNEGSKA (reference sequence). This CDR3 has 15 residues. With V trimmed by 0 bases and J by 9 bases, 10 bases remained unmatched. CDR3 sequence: CSARDPRQGRWELFF. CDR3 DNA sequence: TGCAGTGCTAGAGATCCGAGACAGGGTAGATGGGAGCTGTTTTTT.

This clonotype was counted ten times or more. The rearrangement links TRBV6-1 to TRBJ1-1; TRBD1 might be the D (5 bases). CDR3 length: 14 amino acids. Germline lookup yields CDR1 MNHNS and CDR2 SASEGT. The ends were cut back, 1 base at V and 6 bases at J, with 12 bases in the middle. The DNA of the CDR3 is TGTGCCAGCAGTGAAGTGGGAACGGGGGCTGAAGCTTTCTTT. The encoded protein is CASSEVGTGAEAFF.

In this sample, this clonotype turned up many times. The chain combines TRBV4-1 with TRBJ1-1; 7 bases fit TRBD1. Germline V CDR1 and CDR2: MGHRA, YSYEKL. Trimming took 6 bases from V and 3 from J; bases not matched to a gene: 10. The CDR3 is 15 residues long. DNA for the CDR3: TGCGCCAGCAGTCAAACGCCCAGGGGGGACACTGAAGCTTTCTTT. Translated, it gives CASSQTPRGDTEAFF.

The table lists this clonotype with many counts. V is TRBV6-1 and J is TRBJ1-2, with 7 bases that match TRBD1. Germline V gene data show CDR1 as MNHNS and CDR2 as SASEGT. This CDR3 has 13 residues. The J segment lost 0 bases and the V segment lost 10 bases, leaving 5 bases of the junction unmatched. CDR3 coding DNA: TGTGCCACCCGACAGGGCACTAACTATGGCTACACCTTC. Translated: CATRQGTNYGYTF.

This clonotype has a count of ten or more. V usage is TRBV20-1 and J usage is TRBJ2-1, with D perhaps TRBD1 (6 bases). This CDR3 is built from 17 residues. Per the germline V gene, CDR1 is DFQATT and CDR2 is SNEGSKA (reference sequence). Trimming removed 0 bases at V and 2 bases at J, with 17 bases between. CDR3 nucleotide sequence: TGCAGTGCTAGAGATGACAGGAGGTCAGGGGCCTACAATGAGCAGTTCTTC. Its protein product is CSARDDRRSGAYNEQFF.

The CDR3 DNA is TGCGCCAGCAGCTTGGAGACTAGCGGGTACACAGATACGCAGTATTTT. Translating gives CASSLETSGYTDTQYF. J is TRBJ2-3 and V is TRBV5-1; 10 nucleotides line up with TRBD2. J gave up 2 bases and V 0 bases, and 3 bases lay outside the gene matches. Germline V gives CDR1 SGHRS, CDR2 YFSETQ. This CDR3 contains 16 residues.

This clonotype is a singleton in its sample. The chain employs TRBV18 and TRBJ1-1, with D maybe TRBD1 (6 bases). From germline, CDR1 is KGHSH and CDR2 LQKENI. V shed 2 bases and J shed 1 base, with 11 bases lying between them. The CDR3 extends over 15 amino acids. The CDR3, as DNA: TGTGCCAGCTCACCATATACAGGGACGAACACTGAAGCTTTCTTT. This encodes CASSPYTGTNTEAFF.